A single sample is the source of the 15 T cell receptor beta chains below, sequenced in a study of CD8 T cells in ankylosing spondylitis. TCRdb redid the calling of the 5' RACE reads with MiXCR, one entry per CDR3 protein. The sample contains about 250,000 distinct CDR3 sequences, under 35% of which appear only once. The sample comprised blood, either unsorted or a sorted T cell fraction (not recorded which). These TCRs come from a male donor with ankylosing spondylitis or in good health (not recorded which).

The chain carries TRBV27 and TRBJ2-3, with a possible D match to TRBD1 (5 bases). Per germline, CDR1 MNHEY and CDR2 SMNVEV (reference sequence). This CDR3 is 13 amino acids long. V gave up 8 bases and J gave up 2 bases, with 11 bases separating them. The CDR3 loop reads CASSDTYTDTQYF. CDR3 bases: TGTGCCAGCTCGGACACTTACACAGATACGCAGTATTTT.

This clonotype was counted many times. V is TRBV29-1 and J is TRBJ2-7; D is undetermined. Trimming shortened V by 4 bases and J by 2 bases, and 12 bases separated the two germline ends. The CDR3 consists of 13 residues. Germline loops: CDR1 SQVTM, CDR2 ANQGSEA. The CDR3 loop is CSVVMDGTYEQYF. DNA for the CDR3: TGCAGCGTTGTGATGGACGGAACCTACGAGCAGTACTTC.

The V gene is TRBV6-5, the J gene TRBJ2-5; the D gene is possibly TRBD1 (5 bases). In germline, CDR1 is MNHEY, CDR2 SVGAGI. This CDR3 contains 14 residues. Trimming took 0 bases from V and 0 from J, leaving 5 bases between them. The chain's CDR3 is CASSYSDNQETQYF. Here the CDR3 DNA reads TGTGCCAGCAGTTACTCGGACAACCAAGAGACCCAGTACTTC.

About this clonotype: Compared with germline, one end of the junction differs, possibly owing to a read error. This chain joins TRBV20-1 and TRBJ2-3, with D possibly matching TRBD1 (6 bases). CDR1 is DFQATT and CDR2 is SNEGSKA in the germline V gene (reference sequence). The CDR3 is 16 residues long. The CDR3 DNA sequence: TGCTGTGCTAGAGACCCTTACAGGGATCTTGGAGATACGCAGTATTTT. The encoded protein is CCARDPYRDLGDTQYF.

The gene calls are TRBV20-1 and TRBJ2-7; TRBD1 might be the D (5 bases). The germline CDR1 and CDR2 sequences are DFQATT and SNEGSKA (reference sequence). The CDR3 runs 12 residues. V gave up 6 bases and J gave up 2 bases, with 11 bases separating them. Written as DNA, the CDR3 is TGCAGTGCCAGGACATTTCCCTACGAGCAGTACTTC. This translates into CSARTFPYEQYF.

This clonotype was picked up a small number of times. The rearrangement uses TRBV6-1 and TRBJ2-3; D may be TRBD1 (5 bases). The CDR3 consists of 14 residues. V was shortened by 4 bases and J by 2 bases, with 10 bases between the two germline ends. Germline CDR1 MNHNS, CDR2 SASEGT. The chain's CDR3 is CASSAQGLTDTQYF. The CDR3 region has the DNA TGTGCCAGCAGTGCCCAGGGTCTCACAGATACGCAGTATTTT.

This clonotype turned up a few times. The rearrangement links TRBV5-1 to TRBJ2-5, with D perhaps matching TRBD2 (6 bases). The CDR3 runs to 13 residues. CDR1 SGHRS and CDR2 YFSETQ come from the germline V gene. V lost 4 bases, J lost 5 bases, and 12 bases lay in between. The CDR3 bases are TGCGCCAGCAGCGGCGGGACTCTGGAGACCCAGTACTTC. Its protein product is CASSGGTLETQYF.

The chain combines TRBV20-1 with TRBJ1-1; 9 nucleotides align to TRBD1. Germline CDR1 reads DFQATT; CDR2 reads SNEGSKA (reference sequence). The CDR3 runs 14 residues. With 5 bases clipped from V and 5 bases from J, the junction kept 9 bases outside the gene matches. The CDR3 is CSAEQGAGGTEAFF. Written as DNA, the CDR3 is TGCAGTGCTGAACAGGGGGCCGGGGGGACTGAAGCTTTCTTT.

The V and J genes are TRBV30 and TRBJ2-7; no definite D call. The CDR3 is made up of 13 amino acids. The V end lost 1 base, the J end lost 3 bases, and 10 bases lay between the germline ends. Per the germline V gene, CDR1 is GTSNPN and CDR2 is SVGIG (reference sequence). The CDR3 is CAWSGGYHYEQYF. The DNA of the CDR3 is TGTGCCTGGAGTGGCGGCTACCACTACGAGCAGTACTTC.

V and J are TRBV20-1 and TRBJ2-7; possible D gene TRBD1, 5 bases. The CDR3 totals 12 residues. The V and J ends lost 3 bases and 0 bases respectively, with 6 bases between them. Germline values: CDR1 DFQATT, CDR2 SNEGSKA (reference sequence). The CDR3 DNA reads TGCAGTGCTAGGACAGTCTCCTACGAGCAGTACTTC. Translation: CSARTVSYEQYF.

The gene calls are TRBV5-6 and TRBJ2-5; possibly TRBD1 for D (5 bases). The CDR3 is made up of 14 amino acids. CDR1 is SGHDT, CDR2 YYEEEE, per germline. The V end was cut by 4 bases, the J end by 2 bases, with 12 bases between. The CDR3 DNA is TGTGCCAGCAGCGCGACAGCGCTTCAAGAGACCCAGTACTTC. It specifies CASSATALQETQYF.

This clonotype appeared a single time. V usage is TRBV28 and J usage is TRBJ2-5; D might be TRBD1 or TRBD2, each matching 6 bases. The CDR3 has 14 residues. V shed 3 bases and J shed 5 bases, with 13 bases lying between them. Germline loops: CDR1 MDHEN, CDR2 SYDVKM. The CDR3 nucleotides read TGTGCCAGCAGTTTGCATGAGGGGGGCGAGACCCAGTACTTC. This gives the protein CASSLHEGGETQYF.

CDR3 region: CASRTQGNEQFF. The CDR3 DNA reads TGTGCCAGCAGAACACAGGGCAATGAGCAGTTCTTC. The V and J genes are TRBV11-2 and TRBJ2-1, with D perhaps matching TRBD1 (6 bases). Germline lookup yields CDR1 SGHAT and CDR2 FQNNGV. Trimming removed 6 bases from V and 6 bases from J, with 9 bases in between. The CDR3 extends over 12 amino acids.

The chain joins TRBV15 to TRBJ2-5, with D possibly matching TRBD2 (7 bases). CDR3 length: 15 residues. V gave up 0 bases and J gave up 4 bases, with 12 bases separating them. Looked up from germline, CDR1 is LNHNV and CDR2 is YYDKDF (reference sequence). The CDR3 protein is CATSRDRGGGETQYF. DNA of the CDR3: TGTGCCACCAGCAGAGATAGGGGGGGCGGAGAGACCCAGTACTTC.

The rearrangement joins TRBV11-2 to TRBJ1-1; no clear D. The CDR3 covers 14 residues. V was cut by 4 bases and J by 7 bases, with 16 bases left in between. Germline-derived CDR1 and CDR2 are SGHAT and FQNNGV. The CDR3 protein is CASSSGPAALEAFF. As DNA, the CDR3 is TGTGCCAGCAGCTCCGGACCCGCCGCGCTTGAAGCTTTCTTT.